The 21 T cell receptor beta chains below all came from one sample that was sequenced in a study of T cell clonotyping in hematopoietic cell transplantation. The table came from immunoSEQ multiplex PCR; TCRdb's copy has only in-frame clones and leaves some out. Among more than 65,000 clones listed, 94% were seen once. Sequenced input: peripheral blood mononuclear cells. These receptors all come from a man over 45 in good health. Some clones in this sample may be carry-over from other donors' samples.

This rearrangement joins TRBV29-1 to TRBJ2-1; 7 bases agree with TRBD2. Germline V gene lookup returns CDR1 SQVTM and CDR2 ANQGSEA. V dropped 6 bases and J dropped 8; count of bases not matched to a gene: 13. The CDR3 is 14 residues long. For the CDR3, the DNA is TGCAGCGTCCGGCGGCTAGCGGTTGCGGATGAGCAGTTCTTC. This gives the protein CSVRRLAVADEQFF.

The chain employs TRBV28 and TRBJ1-4, with 8 bases aligning to TRBD1. Unmatched junction bases numbered 3, after V lost 1 base and J lost 2 bases. The CDR3 spans 16 residues. Germline V gene sequence: CDR1 MDHEN, CDR2 SYDVKM. The CDR3 here is CASSLYQGATNEKLFF. The CDR3 DNA follows: TGTGCCAGCAGTTTATATCAGGGGGCGACTAATGAAAAACTGTTTTTT.

V usage is TRBV6-1 and J usage is TRBJ2-7; D call uncertain. The germline CDR1 and CDR2 sequences are MNHNS and SASEGT. Deletions cut 7 bases from V and 5 bases from J, with 15 bases between. There are 13 residues in the CDR3. CDR3 sequence: CASIAPAIDEQYF. CDR3 sequence (DNA): TGTGCCAGCATTGCCCCTGCCATTGACGAGCAGTACTTC.

This clone has only one observation. The rearrangement links TRBV6-5 to TRBJ2-2, with 10 bases aligning to TRBD2. The CDR3 contains 16 residues. The V and J ends lost 4 bases and 2 bases, in that order; junction bases with no gene match: 4. Germline loops: CDR1 MNHEY, CDR2 SVGAGI. For the CDR3, the DNA is TGTGCCAGCAGTTTCGGACTAGCGGTTAACACCGGGGAGCTGTTTTTT. Amino acids: CASSFGLAVNTGELFF.

J is TRBJ1-5 and V is TRBV5-8; no firm D call. The V gene lost 1 base and the J gene lost 0 bases, with 8 bases spanning the gap. CDR1 and CDR2 (germline): SGHTS, YDEGEE. The length of the CDR3 is 15 residues. The DNA of the CDR3 is TGTGCCAGCAGCTTGCATGAGAATAGCAATCAGCCCCAGCATTTT. The encoded protein is CASSLHENSNQPQHF. Drawing the rest from reference TRBV5-8 and TRBJ1-5, the complete variable domain is EAGVTQSPTHLIKTRGQQATLRCSPISGHTSVYWYQQALGLGLQFLLWYDEGEERNRGNFPPRFSGRQFPNYSSELNVNALELEDSALYLCASSLHENSNQPQHFGDGTRLSIL.

This chain connects TRBV6-5 to TRBJ1-2, with no clear D. The V gene's germline CDR1 is MNHEY and CDR2 SVGAGI. Trimming took off 0 bases at V and 8 bases at J, with 16 bases between the two ends. This CDR3 has 15 amino acids. The CDR3 DNA sequence: TGTGCCAGCAGTTACTCGACCGCTTCATTCCTAGGCTACACCTTC. It is translated as CASSYSTASFLGYTF.

The V and J genes are TRBV5-4 and TRBJ1-2; the D is unclear. CDR1 and CDR2 (germline): SGHNT, YYREEE (reference sequence). V lost 0 bases to trimming and J lost 3 bases, with 0 bases between them. The CDR3 has 11 residues. CDR3 DNA: TGTGCCAGCAGCTTGGACTATGGCTACACCTTC. Amino acids: CASSLDYGYTF.

This chain uses TRBV5-1 with TRBJ1-2; 7 bases match TRBD1. The ends lost 2 bases at V and 6 bases at J; junction bases unmatched: 13. CDR3 length: 16 amino acids. Germline V lookup: CDR1 SGHRS, CDR2 YFSETQ. As DNA, the CDR3 is TGCGCCAGCAGCTTAGGTGGATCGACAGGGCCGGATGGCTACACCTTC. Translation gives CASSLGGSTGPDGYTF.

V is TRBV4-2 and J is TRBJ2-5; D is unresolved. This CDR3 is built from 15 residues. With 2 bases removed from V and 5 bases from J, the gap between germline ends came to 15 bases. The germline V gene has CDR1 LGHNA and CDR2 YNFKEQ. In DNA, the CDR3 is TGTGCCAGCAGCCAAATATCCTACGGCCCGGAGACCCAGTACTTC. This encodes CASSQISYGPETQYF.

This chain links TRBV14 with TRBJ1-1; D unresolved. From germline, CDR1 is SGHDN and CDR2 FVKESK. V was pared by 1 base and J by 1 base, with 13 bases between. The CDR3 length is 16 residues. The CDR3 DNA sequence: TGTGCCAGCAGCCAAGGGATAACACCTTGGAACACTGAAGCTTTCTTT. This sequence encodes CASSQGITPWNTEAFF.

The genes are TRBV6-1 and TRBJ1-5, with D unresolved. This CDR3 has 16 residues. With 2 bases removed from V and 5 bases from J, the gap between germline ends came to 16 bases. Germline V gene sequence: CDR1 MNHNS, CDR2 SASEGT. Here the CDR3 reads CASSELTRPSYQPQHF. For the CDR3, the DNA is TGTGCCAGCAGTGAATTAACTCGGCCTTCATATCAGCCCCAGCATTTT.

The count of this clone is one. This sequence joins TRBV7-3 and TRBJ2-3, with D perhaps TRBD2 (6 bases). V was cut by 4 bases and J by 2 bases, with 10 bases left in between. CDR3 length equals 14 residues. Germline CDR1 and CDR2: SGHTA and FQGTGA. The DNA for the CDR3 is TGTGCCAGCAGCTATGGCGGGGCCACAGATACGCAGTATTTT. This gives the protein CASSYGGATDTQYF. The full variable domain, its missing parts supplied by reference TRBV7-3 and TRBJ2-3, is GAGVSQTPSNKVTEKGKYVELRCDPISGHTALYWYRQSLGQGPEFLIYFQGTGAADDSGLPNDRFFAVRPEGSVSTLKIQRTERGDSAVYLCASSYGGATDTQYFGPGTRLTVL.

This clone was picked up one time. This chain uses TRBV28 with TRBJ2-1; the D gene could be TRBD1 or TRBD2 (5 bases each). Trimming left V 3 bases short and J 9 bases short, with 18 bases between. CDR1 and CDR2 from the germline V gene are MDHEN and SYDVKM. The CDR3 length is 15 residues. CDR3 protein: CASSLAVGGRGEQFF. Here the CDR3 DNA reads TGTGCCAGCAGTTTGGCGGTTGGGGGTAGAGGTGAGCAGTTCTTC. Full variable domain (outside the CDR3, taken from reference TRBV28 and TRBJ2-1): DVKVTQSSRYLVKRTGEKVFLECVQDMDHENMFWYRQDPGLGLRLIYFSYDVKMKEKGDIPEGYSVSREKKERFSLILESASTNQTSMYLCASSLAVGGRGEQFFGPGTRLTVL.

This chain joins TRBV30 and TRBJ1-3; D might be TRBD1 (6 bases). This CDR3 spans 13 amino acids. With 4 bases removed from V and 9 bases from J, the gap between germline ends came to 16 bases. CDR1 is GTSNPN, CDR2 SVGIG, per germline (reference sequence). This chain's CDR3 is CAWMGALAGTIYF. CDR3 DNA sequence: TGTGCCTGGATGGGGGCCCTTGCCGGCACCATATATTTT. The variable domain in full, with the rest retrieved from reference TRBV30 and TRBJ1-3, is SQTIHQWPATLVQPVGSPLSLECTVEGTSNPNLYWYRQAAGRGLQLLFYSVGIGQISSEVPQNLSASRPQDRQFILSSKKLLLSDSGFYLCAWMGALAGTIYFGEGSWLTVV.

The chain carries TRBV10-3 and TRBJ2-4, with D possibly matching TRBD2 (5 bases). V dropped 0 bases and J dropped 1 base, with 10 bases sitting between them. Germline CDR1 ENHRY, CDR2 SYGVKD. This CDR3 contains 16 residues. The CDR3 bases are TGTGCCATCAGTGAGTCGCGAGGACTGGCCAAAAACATTCAGTACTTC. It translates to CAISESRGLAKNIQYF.

The CDR3 DNA sequence: TGTGCCAGCAGCTTGGATTCACCCCTCCACTTT. It specifies CASSLDSPLHF. This chain links TRBV7-9 with TRBJ1-6; D ambiguous. The germline V gene encodes CDR1 SEHNR and CDR2 FQNEAQ (reference sequence). Trimming took 3 bases from V and 8 from J, leaving 2 bases between them. This CDR3 has 11 amino acids.

The rearrangement uses TRBV6-4 and TRBJ2-3, with D unresolved. The V end was cut by 3 bases, the J end by 0 bases, with 7 bases between. The CDR3 totals 14 residues. The germline CDR1 and CDR2 sequences are MRHNA and SNTAGT. The CDR3 DNA follows: TGTGCCAGCAGTGAGCATACTAGCACAGATACGCAGTATTTT. The encoded protein is CASSEHTSTDTQYF.

The V and J genes are TRBV9 and TRBJ2-3; D gene unclear. Trimming took 2 bases from V and 0 from J, leaving 7 bases between them. The CDR3 runs to 14 residues. CDR1 and CDR2 from the germline V gene are SGDLS and YYNGEE. The CDR3 DNA reads TGTGCCAGCAGCGTCGGGCTAAGCACAGATACGCAGTATTTT. Amino acids: CASSVGLSTDTQYF.

The chain combines TRBV30 with TRBJ1-5, with D tentatively TRBD1 (6 bases). The germline gives CDR1 GTSNPN, CDR2 SVGIG (reference sequence). The V gene lost 2 bases and the J gene lost 4 bases, with 6 bases spanning the gap. The CDR3 runs to 12 residues. CDR3 protein: CAWSTGNQPQHF. CDR3 DNA sequence: TGTGCCTGGAGTACAGGGAATCAGCCCCAGCATTTT. Looking up the rest from reference TRBV30 and TRBJ1-5 gives the full variable domain: SQTIHQWPATLVQPVGSPLSLECTVEGTSNPNLYWYRQAAGRGLQLLFYSVGIGQISSEVPQNLSASRPQDRQFILSSKKLLLSDSGFYLCAWSTGNQPQHFGDGTRLSIL.

This chain uses TRBV6-1 with TRBJ1-1; 8 bases fit TRBD1. Germline V gene data show CDR1 as MNHNS and CDR2 as SASEGT. The CDR3 runs to 15 residues. J was trimmed by 6 bases and V by 3 bases; bases with no gene match: 9. The CDR3 spells CASSDRGLVFAEAFF. CDR3 nucleotide sequence: TGTGCCAGCAGTGACAGGGGGCTCGTGTTCGCTGAAGCTTTCTTT.

The rearrangement uses TRBV29-1 and TRBJ2-2; 8 bases line up with TRBD2. The CDR3 sequence is 13 residues long. Germline CDR1 reads SQVTM; CDR2 reads ANQGSEA. Germline trimming cut 4 bases from V and 7 bases from J; bases unmatched to any gene: 5. This CDR3 reads CSVAGGAGGELFF. The CDR3 bases are TGCAGCGTTGCCGGGGGGGCCGGCGGGGAGCTGTTTTTT.